The next 9 T cell receptor beta chains were all read from a single sample in a study of STAT5B mutations in CD4+ large granular lymphocyte leukemia. Data came from immunoSEQ multiplex PCR; TCRdb stores just in-frame clones and leaves some out. The sample records approximately 28,000 clones, around nine tenths being singletons. The sequenced sample was CD4+ T cells from blood buffy coats. The receptors here all came from a human donor in good health.

The chain links TRBV5-1 to TRBJ2-7; the match to TRBD2 covers 7 bases. Germline CDR1 is SGHRS and CDR2 is YFSETQ. The CDR3 is made up of 15 amino acids. With V trimmed by 0 bases and J by 3 bases, 6 bases remained unmatched. The CDR3 DNA reads TGCGCCAGCAGCTTGGGGGCTAGCGGCTACTACGAGCAGTACTTC. Encoded protein: CASSLGASGYYEQYF.

The chain employs TRBV5-6 and TRBJ1-5; D is unclear. Between the trimmed V and J ends, which lost 4 bases and 4 bases, there was a span of 12 bases. The CDR3 totals 14 residues. Germline assignment: CDR1 SGHDT and CDR2 YYEEEE. Written as DNA, the CDR3 is TGTGCCAGCAGCCGAGGACTGGCGAATCAGCCCCAGCATTTT. It codes for CASSRGLANQPQHF.

This chain connects TRBV5-8 to TRBJ1-5; no reliable D call. Deletions cut 2 bases from V and 7 bases from J, with 10 bases between. CDR3 length: 13 amino acids. Germline V gene data show CDR1 as SGHTS and CDR2 as YDEGEE. The chain's CDR3 is CASSFKDGQPQHF. DNA of the CDR3: TGTGCCAGCAGCTTTAAGGACGGACAGCCCCAGCATTTT.

This sequence joins TRBV19 and TRBJ1-5, with 7 bases aligning to TRBD1. This CDR3 is built from 17 residues. The germline gives CDR1 LNHDA, CDR2 SQIVND (reference sequence). Trimming at V came to 4 bases and at J to 6 bases, leaving 15 bases not matched to a gene. This CDR3 is CASSTLGRQGGTQPQHF. CDR3 sequence (DNA): TGTGCCAGTAGTACGTTGGGGAGGCAGGGGGGTACTCAGCCCCAGCATTTT.

This rearrangement joins TRBV19 to TRBJ1-1, with 7 bases matching TRBD1. CDR3 length: 16 residues. Unmatched junction bases numbered 7, after V lost 3 bases and J lost 0 bases. From germline, CDR1 is LNHDA and CDR2 SQIVND (reference sequence). In DNA form, the CDR3 reads TGTGCCAGTAGTATGCCGGGACAGCCTATGAACACTGAAGCTTTCTTT. This encodes CASSMPGQPMNTEAFF.

Only one count was recorded for this clone. The CDR3 bases are TGCGCCAGCAGTCCCGGGACCGACGCCGGATCACCCCTCCACTTT. It is translated as CASSPGTDAGSPLHF. The V gene is TRBV10-1, the J gene TRBJ1-6; a possible D gene is TRBD1 (5 bases). CDR3 length equals 15 residues. With 5 bases removed from V and 10 bases from J, the gap between germline ends came to 18 bases. Per the germline V gene, CDR1 is WNHNN and CDR2 is SYGVQD (reference sequence).

The CDR3 region has the DNA TGTGCCAGTAGTTCGCCCGGACTAGCGGGAGAAGAGACCCAGTACTTC. This encodes CASSSPGLAGEETQYF. This chain uses TRBV19 with TRBJ2-5; 13 bases fit TRBD2. Unmatched junction bases numbered 6, after V lost 5 bases and J lost 3 bases. There are 16 residues in the CDR3. CDR1 is LNHDA, CDR2 SQIVND, per germline (reference sequence).

This chain connects TRBV7-2 to TRBJ2-3, with 7 bases that match TRBD2. The V gene end was trimmed by 3 bases and the J gene end by 3 bases; junction bases not matched to a gene: 6. The germline V gene has CDR1 SGHTA and CDR2 FQGNSA. The CDR3 runs to 15 residues. CDR3 sequence reads: CASSFERDWTDTQYF. CDR3 bases: TGTGCCAGCAGCTTTGAGCGGGACTGGACAGATACGCAGTATTTT.

This clone occurred a few times. The V and J genes are TRBV18 and TRBJ1-3; D is possibly TRBD1 (5 bases). This CDR3 has 13 amino acids. With 6 bases removed from V and 4 bases from J, the gap between germline ends came to 10 bases. CDR1 and CDR2 from the germline V gene are KGHSH and LQKENI. CDR3 region: CASSRGAGNTIYF. The CDR3 DNA sequence: TGTGCCAGCTCCCGCGGGGCGGGAAACACCATATATTTT.